This is a list of T cell receptor beta chains from one sample in a study of T cell responses to AZD1222 COVID-19 vaccine. Sequencing was performed with immunoSEQ multiplex PCR; in TCRdb, only in-frame clones are kept and a portion is missing. The top ten clones hold about an eighth of a sample with about 94,000 clones, roughly 90% of them seen once. Material: peripheral blood, obtained on day 0 of AZD1222 vaccination. All receptors come from an adult in good health. CDR3s include the opening cysteine and the closing phenylalanine or tryptophan. The D gene is left open where the match is weak. Clone size appears in some rows only: once, few, many, or a class for an expanded clone.

D gene	J gene	V gene	clone size	CDR3 protein	CDR3 DNA
TRBD1	TRBJ1-2	TRBV7-8	once	CASSLPSQGQGIFTF	TGTGCCAGCAGCTTACCTTCTCAGGGACAGGGGATCTTTACCTTC
-	TRBJ2-5	TRBV7-2	-	CASSSRLLRQETQYF	TGTGCCAGCAGCTCCCGACTACTACGCCAAGAGACCCAGTACTTC
TRBD2	TRBJ2-2	TRBV2	-	CASSGSGGGNTGELFF	TGTGCCAGCAGCGGTAGCGGGGGGGGCAACACCGGGGAGCTGTTTTTT
-	TRBJ1-1	TRBV19	-	CASSIGVTGTEAFF	TGTGCCAGTAGTATCGGTGTTACGGGTACTGAAGCTTTCTTT
-	TRBJ2-2	TRBV29-1	few	CSVDRGNTGELFF	TGCAGCGTTGACAGGGGAAACACCGGGGAGCTGTTTTTT
-	TRBJ1-1	TRBV7-8	-	CASSLDRGGRTEAFF	TGTGCCAGCAGCTTAGACAGAGGAGGGAGGACTGAAGCTTTCTTT
-	TRBJ1-6	TRBV3-1/TRBV3-2	-	CASSPDRHSPLHF	TGTGCCAGCAGCCCAGACAGGCATTCACCCCTCCACTTT
-	TRBJ1-6	TRBV5-1	-	CASSRSPNSPLHF	TGCGCCAGCAGTCGAAGCCCGAATTCACCCCTCCACTTT
TRBD1	TRBJ1-5	TRBV23-1	once	CASSQQRQGSRPQHF	TGCGCCAGCAGTCAACAACGACAGGGATCGCGGCCCCAGCATTTT
-	TRBJ2-4	TRBV7-2	few	CASSKAGSFNIQYF	TGTGCCAGCAGCAAAGCAGGGAGTTTTAACATTCAGTACTTC
TRBD1	TRBJ1-2	TRBV5-1	-	CASSPRQGANYGYTF	TGCGCCAGCAGCCCCCGACAGGGGGCAAATTATGGCTACACCTTC
-	TRBJ1-1	TRBV5-6	-	CASSLAGPGEAFF	TGTGCCAGCAGCTTGGCGGGGCCGGGTGAAGCTTTCTTT
-	TRBJ2-5	TRBV19	once	CASSMVARTETQYF	TGTGCCAGTAGTATGGTCGCCAGGACAGAGACCCAGTACTTC
-	TRBJ2-6	TRBV30	-	CAWSVSGANVLTF	TGTGCCTGGAGTGTCTCTGGGGCCAACGTCCTGACTTTC
TRBD1	TRBJ2-4	TRBV10-2	-	CASSGRQGATKNIQYF	TGCGCCAGCAGTGGAAGACAGGGGGCGACCAAAAACATTCAGTACTTC
TRBD1	TRBJ1-2	TRBV24-1	once	CATSDPNRGNYGYTF	TGTGCCACCAGTGACCCTAACAGGGGGAACTATGGCTACACCTTC
TRBD1	TRBJ2-7	TRBV28	few	CASSPFRDRGYEQYF	TGTGCCAGCAGCCCATTCCGGGACAGGGGGTACGAGCAGTACTTC
TRBD1	TRBJ2-7	TRBV3-1/TRBV3-2	-	CASSLQGPTSYEQYF	TGTGCCAGCAGTTTACAGGGGCCTACTTCCTACGAGCAGTACTTC
-	TRBJ1-4	TRBV3-1/TRBV3-2	-	CASSPGTVKLFF	TGTGCCAGCAGCCCGGGAACGGTAAAACTGTTTTTT
-	TRBJ1-6	TRBV9	-	CASSVFDRTYNSPLHF	TGTGCCAGCAGCGTATTCGACAGGACCTATAATTCACCCCTCCACTTT
-	TRBJ1-1	TRBV6-1	-	CASSDRNRVGSTEAFF	TGTGCCAGCAGTGACCGGAACAGGGTTGGGAGCACTGAAGCTTTCTTT
-	TRBJ1-3	TRBV29-1	-	CSVEKRAGTGNTIYF	TGCAGCGTTGAAAAGCGGGCAGGGACTGGAAACACCATATATTTT
TRBD1	TRBJ1-2	TRBV28	-	CASSLGGQGTVNYGYTF	TGTGCCAGCAGTTTGGGGGGACAGGGGACGGTTAACTATGGCTACACCTTC
TRBD1	TRBJ1-1	TRBV3-1/TRBV3-2	-	CASTQRDRGGTEAFF	TGTGCCAGCACCCAACGGGACAGGGGGGGCACTGAAGCTTTCTTT
TRBD1	TRBJ1-1	TRBV10-3	-	CAISAGTGGSSTEAFF	TGTGCCATCAGTGCTGGGACAGGGGGAAGCAGCACTGAAGCTTTCTTT
-	TRBJ1-6	TRBV28	few	CASGGGGSYNSPLHF	TGTGCCAGTGGGGGAGGAGGCTCCTATAATTCACCCCTCCACTTT
-	TRBJ2-7	TRBV5-6	-	CASSLEKGHSYEQYF	TGTGCCAGCAGCTTGGAGAAGGGACACAGCTACGAGCAGTACTTC
TRBD1	TRBJ1-5	TRBV3-1/TRBV3-2	-	CASRHQTGPSNQPQHF	TGTGCCAGCAGGCACCAGACAGGGCCCAGCAATCAGCCCCAGCATTTT
TRBD1	TRBJ1-1	TRBV6-5	-	CASSWTGGAGTEAFF	TGTGCCAGCAGTTGGACAGGGGGCGCGGGCACTGAAGCTTTCTTT
TRBD1	TRBJ1-2	TRBV5-1	-	CASSLSGTGEAYGYTF	TGCGCCAGCAGCTTGTCCGGGACAGGAGAGGCCTATGGCTACACCTTC
-	TRBJ1-6	TRBV7-8	-	CASSLPAGGSPLHF	TGTGCCAGCAGCTTACCGGCGGGCGGGTCACCCCTCCACTTT
TRBD2	TRBJ2-7	TRBV30	-	CAWRPAGVGSYEQYF	TGTGCCTGGCGCCCGGCGGGGGTGGGGTCCTACGAGCAGTACTTC
TRBD1	TRBJ1-1	TRBV5-1	-	CASSFGQGSMNTEAFF	TGCGCCAGCAGCTTCGGACAGGGGAGTATGAACACTGAAGCTTTCTTT
-	TRBJ2-7	TRBV30	-	CAWGSGVFSYEQYF	TGTGCCTGGGGCTCGGGGGTTTTCTCCTACGAGCAGTACTTC
TRBD1	TRBJ1-6	TRBV5-6	-	CASSLRLGQSYNSPLHF	TGTGCCAGCAGTTTACGGTTGGGACAGAGTTATAATTCACCCCTCCACTTT
-	TRBJ2-6	TRBV9	-	CASSSGSLGANVLTF	TGTGCCAGCAGTTCCGGATCCCTTGGGGCCAACGTCCTGACTTTC
-	TRBJ1-6	TRBV3-1/TRBV3-2	-	CASSPDRRASPLHF	TGTGCCAGCAGCCCTGACAGGAGGGCCTCACCCCTCCACTTT
-	TRBJ1-1	TRBV6-5	-	CARPVEGGGGTEAFF	TGTGCCAGACCCGTGGAGGGCGGGGGTGGCACTGAAGCTTTCTTT
-	TRBJ2-6	TRBV5-1	-	CASSLSDRDTGANVLTF	TGCGCCAGCAGCTTGTCCGACCGGGACACTGGGGCCAACGTCCTGACTTTC
TRBD1	TRBJ2-7	TRBV3-1/TRBV3-2	-	CASSQGRGEQYF	TGTGCCAGCAGCCAAGGCAGGGGGGAGCAGTACTTC
-	TRBJ2-1	TRBV7-3	-	CASSSGLAAYNEQFF	TGTGCCAGCAGCTCGGGACTGGCTGCCTACAATGAGCAGTTCTTC
TRBD1	TRBJ2-5	TRBV5-1	-	CASSPGQGQVGETQYF	TGCGCCAGCAGCCCGGGACAGGGCCAAGTAGGAGAGACCCAGTACTTC
TRBD2	TRBJ2-6	TRBV15	-	CATSLAGHSGANVLTF	TGTGCCACCAGCCTAGCGGGCCACTCTGGGGCCAACGTCCTGACTTTC
-	TRBJ1-4	TRBV25-1	few	CASSDLATNEKLFF	TGTGCCAGCAGTGACCTTGCAACTAATGAAAAACTGTTTTTT
-	TRBJ2-7	TRBV6-5	-	CASSYSTVNGEQYF	TGTGCCAGCAGTTACTCGACGGTGAATGGCGAGCAGTACTTC
-	TRBJ2-4	TRBV6-2/TRBV6-3	-	CASSWTVAKNIQYF	TGTGCCAGCAGCTGGACGGTTGCCAAAAACATTCAGTACTTC
TRBD1	TRBJ2-1	TRBV19	-	CASSTMDRASNEQFF	TGTGCCAGTAGTACAATGGACAGGGCAAGCAATGAGCAGTTCTTC
-	TRBJ1-4	TRBV5-4	few	CASSLAGTDEKLFF	TGTGCCAGCAGCTTGGCCGGGACGGACGAAAAACTGTTTTTT
-	TRBJ2-3	TRBV5-1	-	CASSEGIQRTDTQYF	TGCGCCAGCAGCGAGGGGATCCAGCGTACAGATACGCAGTATTTT
-	TRBJ1-2	TRBV30	-	CAWSVTKDYGYTF	TGTGCCTGGAGTGTGACCAAGGACTATGGCTACACCTTC
-	TRBJ2-4	TRBV5-5	-	CASSLVAGNIQYF	TGTGCCAGCAGCTTGGTGGCGGGTAACATTCAGTACTTC
-	TRBJ1-1	TRBV29-1	-	CSLARNTEAFF	TGCAGCCTAGCAAGGAACACTGAAGCTTTCTTT
-	TRBJ1-1	TRBV29-1	-	CSAEEGGNTEAFF	TGCAGCGCCGAAGAGGGGGGGAACACTGAAGCTTTCTTT
TRBD1	TRBJ1-2	TRBV6-5	few	CASSYGGTANYGYTF	TGTGCCAGCAGTTACGGGGGGACAGCTAACTATGGCTACACCTTC